The 8 T cell receptor beta chains listed next were all sequenced from one sample in a study of molecular identifiers for immune sequencing clone quantification. One entry per CDR3 protein results from TCRdb running MiXCR on the PCR reads. The repertoire holds approximately 500,000 distinct CDR3 sequences, with about 25% as singletons. The sequencing sample was made of naive CD8+ T cells from blood, with Jurkat cell RNA spiked in. Subset: FACS-sorted CD8+CD4-CCR7+CD45RA+ naive T cells. The origin of the receptors is a human donor in good health. Some libraries in this study had Jurkat cell RNA spiked in.

The V and J genes are TRBV7-2 and TRBJ2-6; D ambiguous. Trimming pared 6 bases from V and 2 bases from J, leaving 8 bases between. The CDR3 has 14 amino acids. CDR1 SGHTA and CDR2 FQGNSA come from the germline V gene. The CDR3 reads CASRAGAGANVLTF. DNA of the CDR3: TGTGCCAGCAGGGCAGGAGCTGGGGCCAACGTCCTGACTTTC.

This clonotype was seen many times. The chain employs TRBV28 and TRBJ2-3, with no clear D. CDR3 length equals 16 residues. CDR1 and CDR2 (germline): MDHEN, SYDVKM. V was clipped by 2 bases and J by 3 bases, with 15 bases between them. In DNA form, the CDR3 reads TGTGCCAGCAGTTTAACCCCTACCCTCGGTACAGATACGCAGTATTTT. Protein sequence: CASSLTPTLGTDTQYF. Together with reference TRBV28 and TRBJ2-3, the CDR3 gives the full variable domain: DVKVTQSSRYLVKRTGEKVFLECVQDMDHENMFWYRQDPGLGLRLIYFSYDVKMKEKGDIPEGYSVSREKKERFSLILESASTNQTSMYLCASSLTPTLGTDTQYFGPGTRLTVL.

This rearrangement joins TRBV27 to TRBJ2-7; TRBD2 might be the D (6 bases). The CDR3 spans 15 residues. Germline lookup yields CDR1 MNHEY and CDR2 SMNVEV (reference sequence). The germline V and J ends were trimmed by 6 bases and 9 bases, with 24 bases remaining between them. The CDR3 DNA reads TGTGCCAGCAGCGCGGGACGGCCGGGATCCTCCGGGCAGTACTTC. Its translation: CASSAGRPGSSGQYF.

This clonotype turned up a few times. CDR3 DNA sequence: TGTGCCAGCAGTGAATTCATCGACTCCTATAATTCACCCCTCCACTTT. Encoded protein: CASSEFIDSYNSPLHF. The chain has TRBV25-1 and TRBJ1-6, with D unresolved. The CDR3 spans 16 residues. In germline, CDR1 is MGHDK, CDR2 SYGVNS. Deletions cut 1 base from V and 0 bases from J, with 7 bases between. Complete variable domain (other parts from reference TRBV25-1 and TRBJ1-6): EADIYQTPRYLVIGTGKKITLECSQTMGHDKMYWYQQDPGMELHLIHYSYGVNSTEKGDLSSESTVSRIRTEHFPLTLESARPSHTSQYLCASSEFIDSYNSPLHFGNGTRLTVT.

The genes are TRBV29-1 and TRBJ2-2, with D perhaps assigned TRBD1 or TRBD2 (5 bases each). Trimming stripped 4 bases from V and 6 bases from J, with 21 bases between. The CDR3 consists of 16 residues. CDR1 is SQVTM, CDR2 ANQGSEA, per germline. The CDR3 DNA reads TGCAGCGTTGTCGGGGCAGGTGGACGAAACTCCGGGGAGCTGTTTTTT. This gives the protein CSVVGAGGRNSGELFF.

In this sample, this clonotype turned up a few times. V gene TRBV14 combines with J gene TRBJ1-1; TRBD1 is a possible D gene (5 bases). Germline CDR1 is SGHDN and CDR2 is FVKESK. The CDR3 covers 18 residues. Trimming took off 1 base at V and 1 base at J, with 19 bases between the two ends. Here the CDR3 reads CASSQGARWDFRNTEAFF. The CDR3 DNA reads TGTGCCAGCAGCCAAGGAGCGAGATGGGACTTTCGGAACACTGAAGCTTTCTTT.

In the case of this clonotype: One base away lies a much larger clone, so this may be a sequencing read error. The chain couples TRBV6-5 to TRBJ1-5; 8 bases align to TRBD1. The CDR3 is 16 amino acids. From germline, CDR1 is MNHEY and CDR2 SVGAGI. CDR3: CASSYSPTAGGQPQQF. The CDR3 DNA reads TGTGCCAGCAGCTACAGCCCCACGGCAGGGGGCCAGCCCCAGCAGTTT.

To note about this clonotype: The junction departs from the called germline gene at one end, perhaps through a read error. The chain has TRBV15 and TRBJ2-1; 7 nucleotides align to TRBD2. Germline assignment: CDR1 LNHNV and CDR2 YYDKDF (reference sequence). The CDR3 is made up of 16 amino acids. The CDR3 sequence is CAASRAEGGRRDEQFF. DNA of the CDR3: TGTGCCGCCAGCAGAGCAGAGGGAGGGAGAAGGGATGAGCAGTTCTTC.